This TCR beta chain emerged from a study of graft-versus-host responses after intestinal transplantation (dated by TCRdb to the early 2020s). At the level of the whole study: The transplants that recipients got were multivisceral, liver-intestinal, or isolated intestinal. After intestinal transplantation, graft-versus-host and host-versus-graft alloreactive T cell clones were followed in the graft, circulation and bone marrow using bulk TCR-beta CDR3 sequencing. Samples from three later patients were sequenced in-house on an Illumina MiSeq with MiXCR processing rather than by the commercial service. Alloreactive clones were identified by sequencing pre-transplant mixed lymphocyte reaction products and comparing them with unstimulated pre-transplant donor and recipient T cells. Donor T cell macrochimerism was defined as a peak of at least 4% donor T cells among recipient peripheral blood mononuclear cells. Of the roughly 25 intestinal transplant recipients enrolled in the cohort, one of whom was a retransplant, 3 patients without pretransplant specimens were excluded. Every recipient was given anti-thymocyte globulin induction, then maintenance tacrolimus and steroids for about three years.

Blood samples were collected up to 4 times in the first month after transplant and then at least monthly when available. Receptors were amplified or captured by the immunoSEQ multiplex PCR assay. For most patients, high-throughput TCR-beta CDR3 sequencing of genomic DNA was performed by Adaptive Biotechnologies. In the paper's pipeline: Adaptive's ImmunoSEQ software was the source of the TCR sequencing data for over 15 patients, while a few other patients were processed with MiXCR and VDJtools. CDR3 nucleotide sequences shared by donor and recipient were removed because the origin of these sequences could not be assigned. To count as alloreactive, a clone needed at least 2-fold expansion over unstimulated cells and a minimum CFSE-low frequency of 0.002% (template counts) or 0.001% (read counts). Mappable clones were those detected in sequenced pre-transplant spleen, lymph node, or MLR CFSE-low populations of the donor or recipient. Cumulative frequency of alloreactive clones was calculated as a percentage of all sequences weighted by copy number. The source is immuneACCESS, and TCRdb retained only in-frame sequences with V and J called. Part of the clones is not carried over; for the studies checked, unresolved V genes explain less than half of this, and the remainder is unexplained. The DNA gave D and trimming, while V, J and clone size come from that table. The sample yields about 25,000 clones; more than 90% were counted once. Nearly 0.85% of the sample is held by the ten biggest clonotypes.

In the case of this clone: This receptor's antigen is unknown. Nothing much larger sits one base from this clone, and base qualities are not available.

What the study reported, not specific to this receptor: In the allografts of patients with donor T cell macrochimerism, GvH to HvG T cell clonal ratios were high. The relatively low number and heterogeneity of intestinal transplant patients limited the conclusions. GvH clones were detected in recipient bone marrow, and some appeared earlier in ileal mucosa or blood, consistent with an intestinal mucosal origin. Early after transplant, declines in HvG clones were associated with peak levels of circulating GvH clones.

The germline V gene (reference sequence) supplies CDR1 LNHDA and CDR2 SQIVND. V is clipped by 9 bases and J by 1 base, and the sequence between their germline boundaries is 12 bases long. The CDR3 sequence holds 13 residues, the cysteine and phenylalanine included. The sequence is cut down to CDR3 DNA, 39 bases in frame from base 1. The sequenced sample was PBMCs, obtained roughly 32 days after intestinal transplant. This sequence originates from a human patient who received an intestinal transplant, so some T cells may come from the graft donor. This receptor chain uses TRBV19 and TRBJ1-1, with no D gene named confidently. The bases read TGTGCCAGCCAATTCCGCGGGAACACTGAAGCTTTCTTT. Translated, this is CASQFRGNTEAFF.